This T cell receptor beta chain was identified in a study of chemoradiotherapy in HPV16-positive cancers. This CDR3 is built from 15 residues. With 3 bases removed from V and 7 bases from J, the gap between germline ends came to 15 bases. CDR1 and CDR2 (germline): MDHEN, SYDVKM. With respect to this clone: Its antigen is not identified.

The repertoire was sequenced with immunoSEQ multiplex PCR; TCRdb's copy has only in-frame clones and lacks some. Of under 85,000 clones detected, 88% appear once; the ten largest clones hold 4% to 4.5%. General study findings and limits: Candidate HPV-specific clones and E7-related TCR motifs grew in tumor during treatment. Only a couple of HPV16-positive patients supplied the functional HPV-specificity definition. For HPV16-positive patients, expanding HPV-responsive T cells associated with longer recurrence-free survival.

Repeated repertoire sampling spanned the course of chemoradiotherapy. The TCR originated in a human donor with HPV-associated anogenital cancer. The chain combines TRBV28 with TRBJ1-4, with D maybe TRBD1 (6 bases). The starting material was blood, obtained from a patient who underwent chemoradiotherapy. The CDR3 DNA reads TGTGCCAGCAGTTTGGGGGCAGGGGAGGTTGAAAAACTGTTTTTT. Translating gives CASSLGAGEVEKLFF.